Presented here are 14 T cell receptor beta chains from one specimen sequenced in a study of shared clonotypes between healthy human individuals. Clones were sequenced by immunoSEQ multiplex PCR, and TCRdb holds only the in-frame ones, with some missing. The sample gives hundreds of thousands of clones, roughly 96% of which show up once; approximately 0.1% is in the top ten. Terminally differentiated effector memory CD45RA+ cells were excluded by CCR7 positive selection of CD45RO-negative cells. The sequencing input was naive CD8+ T cells sorted from blood. Source of these receptors: a woman under 40 in good health.

The V and J genes are TRBV15 and TRBJ2-5; 7 bases are shared with TRBD2. The trim removed 1 base at V and 4 bases at J, leaving 9 bases unmatched. This CDR3 has 16 residues. The germline gives CDR1 LNHNV, CDR2 YYDKDF (reference sequence). Here the CDR3 DNA reads TGTGCCACCAGCAGAGTCGGGGAGGGGCTACGAGAGACCCAGTACTTC. Residues: CATSRVGEGLRETQYF.

The chain couples TRBV28 to TRBJ1-2; a possible D gene is TRBD1 (6 bases). Germline loops: CDR1 MDHEN, CDR2 SYDVKM. The CDR3 sequence is 20 residues long. V was clipped by 7 bases and J by 4 bases, with 34 bases between them. The CDR3 bases are TGTGCCAGCATGGGAAATATCCGGGACACCAAAAGTCCGAAGGTCTATGGCTACACCTTC. Translating gives CASMGNIRDTKSPKVYGYTF.

The CDR3 coding sequence is TGCAGCGTTGGGGGGCAGGGTGGCTACACCTTC. It yields the protein CSVGGQGGYTF. The chain has TRBV29-1 and TRBJ1-2; perhaps TRBD1 as D (6 bases). CDR1 SQVTM and CDR2 ANQGSEA come from the germline V gene. This CDR3 is built from 11 residues. V lost 4 bases, J lost 7 bases, and 10 bases lay in between. Full variable domain (rest looked up from reference TRBV29-1 and TRBJ1-2): SAVISQKPSRDICQRGTSLTIQCQVDSQVTMMFWYRQQPGQSLTLIATANQGSEATYESGFVIDKFPISRPNLTFSTLTVSNMSPEDSSIYLCSVGGQGGYTFGSGTRLTVV.

The chain has TRBV7-2 and TRBJ1-4; D is possibly TRBD1 (5 bases). Germline V lookup: CDR1 SGHTA, CDR2 FQGNSA. Trimming shortened V by 5 bases and J by 0 bases, and 22 bases separated the two germline ends. The CDR3 is 19 residues long. In DNA, the CDR3 is TGTGCCAGCAGCCTCCGACTGGACACGCCCGCGCCAACTAATGAAAAACTGTTTTTT. Encoded protein: CASSLRLDTPAPTNEKLFF.

The chain recombines TRBV21-1 with TRBJ2-6. TRBV21-1 constitutes a pseudogene. The CDR3 loop spans 19 amino acids. CDR3 sequence reads: CASSKPASLRNSGANVLTF. The CDR3 DNA reads TGTGCCAGCAGCAAACCCGCAAGTTTAAGGAACTCTGGGGCCAACGTCCTGACTTTC.

This chain connects TRBV19 to TRBJ1-5; D not resolved. CDR3 length equals 16 residues. The V end lost 6 bases, the J end lost 3 bases, and 18 bases lay between the germline ends. Germline loops: CDR1 LNHDA, CDR2 SQIVND (reference sequence). The CDR3 spells CASSLPPIVTNQPQHF. CDR3 bases: TGTGCCAGTAGCCTACCCCCAATAGTTACCAATCAGCCCCAGCATTTT.

The gene calls are TRBV27 and TRBJ1-2; a possible D gene is TRBD1 (5 bases). Trimming shortened V by 10 bases and J by 6 bases, and 21 bases separated the two germline ends. Germline V CDR1 and CDR2: MNHEY, SMNVEV (reference sequence). CDR3 length: 14 amino acids. The CDR3 nucleotides are TGTGCCACCAGCAGTCGGATGCCAGGGAATGGCTACACCTTC. Its protein product is CATSSRMPGNGYTF.

This rearrangement joins TRBV27 to TRBJ2-7; TRBD1 is a possible D gene (6 bases). V shed 5 bases and J shed 3 bases, with 14 bases lying between them. The CDR3 runs to 14 residues. Germline-derived CDR1 and CDR2 are MNHEY and SMNVEV (reference sequence). The chain's CDR3 is CASSDRSLSYEQYF. Written as DNA, the CDR3 is TGTGCCAGCAGTGACAGGTCATTAAGCTACGAGCAGTACTTC.

As concerns this clone: Relative to the germline gene, one junction end is altered; a read error may explain this. The chain joins TRBV5-6 to TRBJ2-1, with 8 bases identical to TRBD2. The germline CDR1 and CDR2 sequences are SGHDT and YYEEEE. The CDR3 consists of 16 residues. The CDR3 DNA sequence: TGTGCCAGCAGCCCCTATAGCGGGGACCCCTACAGTGAGCAGTTCTTC. Translation gives CASSPYSGDPYSEQFF.

CDR3 sequence reads: CAISESGTSGRGLDEQFF. In DNA, the CDR3 is TGTGCCATCAGTGAGTCGGGGACTAGCGGGAGAGGTCTGGATGAGCAGTTCTTC. This sequence joins TRBV10-3 and TRBJ2-1, with 14 bases lining up with TRBD2. In germline, CDR1 is ENHRY, CDR2 SYGVKD. V lost 0 bases to trimming and J lost 8 bases; unmatched junction nucleotides: 9. The CDR3 loop spans 18 amino acids.

The rearrangement links TRBV19 to TRBJ2-5; possible D gene TRBD1, 6 bases. With 8 bases removed from V and 0 bases from J, the gap between germline ends came to 10 bases. CDR1 is LNHDA, CDR2 SQIVND, per germline (reference sequence). The CDR3 is 13 residues long. CDR3 sequence reads: CASGWTDQETQYF. The DNA of the CDR3 is TGTGCCAGTGGATGGACAGACCAAGAGACCCAGTACTTC.

The chain carries TRBV19 and TRBJ2-1, with TRBD2 matching over 7 bases. The CDR3 extends over 13 amino acids. V gave up 5 bases and J gave up 9 bases; unmatched junction bases: 7. CDR1 and CDR2 (germline): LNHDA, SQIVND (reference sequence). CDR3 nucleotide sequence: TGTGCCAGTAGTGGGCGGGGGTTCATTGAGCAGTTCTTC. Translated, it gives CASSGRGFIEQFF.

The chain uses TRBV12-5 and TRBJ2-1, with 8 nucleotides matching TRBD1. The CDR3 totals 16 residues. CDR1 is LGHNT, CDR2 FRNRAP, per germline. Unmatched junction bases numbered 11, after V lost 0 bases and J lost 10 bases. The DNA of the CDR3 is TGTGCTAGTGGTTTGGTAGGTCAGGGGGCGCTTTGGGAGCAGTTCTTC. Protein sequence: CASGLVGQGALWEQFF.

In this sample, this clone turned up once. This rearrangement joins TRBV6-1 to TRBJ2-7, with TRBD1 as a possible D gene (5 bases). Germline values: CDR1 MNHNS, CDR2 SASEGT. V shed 3 bases and J shed 5 bases, with 17 bases lying between them. This CDR3 contains 15 residues. In nucleotides, the CDR3 is TGTGCCAGCAGTGATCTGGCGTGGGGCTTCCACGAGCAGTACTTC. This codes for CASSDLAWGFHEQYF.